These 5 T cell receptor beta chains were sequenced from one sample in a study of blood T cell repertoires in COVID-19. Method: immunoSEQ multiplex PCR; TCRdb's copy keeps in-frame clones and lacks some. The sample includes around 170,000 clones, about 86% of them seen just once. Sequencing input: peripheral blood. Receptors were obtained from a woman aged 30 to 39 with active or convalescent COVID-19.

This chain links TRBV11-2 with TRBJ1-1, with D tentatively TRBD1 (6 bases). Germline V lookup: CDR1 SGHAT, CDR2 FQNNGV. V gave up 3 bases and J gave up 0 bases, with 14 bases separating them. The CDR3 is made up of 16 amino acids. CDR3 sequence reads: CASSFRQAPMNTEAFF. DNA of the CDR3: TGTGCCAGCAGCTTTAGACAGGCCCCAATGAACACTGAAGCTTTCTTT.

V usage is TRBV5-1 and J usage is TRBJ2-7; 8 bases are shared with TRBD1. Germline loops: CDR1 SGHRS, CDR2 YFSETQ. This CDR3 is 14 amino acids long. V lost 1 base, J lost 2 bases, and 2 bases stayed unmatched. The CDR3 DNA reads TGCGCCAGCAGCTTGACAGGGGGGACCTACGAGCAGTACTTC. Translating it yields CASSLTGGTYEQYF.

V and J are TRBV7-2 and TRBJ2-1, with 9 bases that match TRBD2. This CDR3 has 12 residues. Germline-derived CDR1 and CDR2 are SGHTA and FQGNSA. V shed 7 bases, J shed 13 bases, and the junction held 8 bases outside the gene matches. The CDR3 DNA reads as TGTGCCAGCACTCAGACGGGACTAGCTCAGTTCTTC. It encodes CASTQTGLAQFF.

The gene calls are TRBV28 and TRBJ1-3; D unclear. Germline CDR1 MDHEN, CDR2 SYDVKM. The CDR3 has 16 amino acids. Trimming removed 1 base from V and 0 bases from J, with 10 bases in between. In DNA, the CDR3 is TGTGCCAGCAGTTTATCTCTTCCGTCCTCTGGAAACACCATATATTTT. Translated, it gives CASSLSLPSSGNTIYF.

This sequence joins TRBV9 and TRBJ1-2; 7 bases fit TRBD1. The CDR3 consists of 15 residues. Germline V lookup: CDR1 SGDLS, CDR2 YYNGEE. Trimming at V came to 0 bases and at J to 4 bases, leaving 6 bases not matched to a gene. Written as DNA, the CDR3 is TGTGCCAGCAGCGTAGGACAGGGTATCGGCTATGGCTACACCTTC. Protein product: CASSVGQGIGYGYTF.